This TCR beta chain was profiled in a study of cytomegalovirus exposure and HLA in healthy donors. The overall study: Assignment to the Caucasian-associated ancestry cluster applied to more than 75% of the 300 to 500 genotyped donors.

PCR primers comprised 60 Vbeta and 13 Jbeta primers. The repertoire was sequenced with immunoSEQ multiplex PCR; TCRdb's copy has only in-frame clones and lacks some. This table has roughly 200,000 clones, approximately 80% appearing once. Of note for this clone: What it binds is unknown.

Whole-study findings and limits: A missense DCLRE1C variant was associated with V- and J-gene trimming of TCR beta chains in a later analysis, and an independent cohort replicated the association. Prediction of most subjects' HLA-A and HLA-B alleles by TCR beta sequences was reportedly accurate. Earlier findings revealed that most TCR beta V segments proved productive either about 87% or about 30% of the time.

The V gene's germline CDR1 is SGHRS and CDR2 YFSETQ. The CDR3 loop spans 15 amino acids. The V end lost 4 bases, the J end lost 0 bases, and 11 bases lay between the germline ends. The TCR sequence derives from a woman aged 35 to 49 in good health and CMV-seronegative. The V gene is TRBV5-1, the J gene TRBJ1-3; D perhaps matches TRBD1 (5 bases). The sample comprised PBMCs. CDR3 sequence reads: CASSLGHNSGNTIYF. The CDR3, as DNA: TGCGCCAGCAGCCTCGGACATAACTCTGGAAACACCATATATTTT.